The source of this T cell receptor beta chain is a study of blood T cell repertoires in COVID-19 (dated by TCRdb to 2019 to 2021). Regarding the complete study: Samples covering the acute and convalescent phases of COVID-19 were provided by collaborators in the United States, Italy and Spain. The material from the prospective study consisted of cDNA or gDNA derived from T cells, B-cell-depleted T cells, or PBMCs. The dataset comprised deeply sampled blood TCRbeta repertoires from subjects exposed to, actively infected with, or recovered from COVID-19. The repertoires were made available in a free public database intended to serve as a resource for research on the immune response to SARS-CoV-2. The samples were drawn from two sources: the first 160 participants of the ongoing ImmuneRACE study, and 950 to 1,500 subjects contributed by 6 global collaborators. The sample metadata nearly always contained a de-identified subject ID, COVID-19 status, age in years and sex. HLA class I and class II types, where available, came from metadata supplied by the sample provider rather than from assay-based typing.

To note about this clone: Its cognate antigen has yet to be identified. No clone much larger than this one lies a single base away; base qualities are absent.

The immunoSEQ Assay, a bias-controlled multiplex PCR, was used to amplify TCRbeta CDR3 regions from genomic DNA. From the authors' description of their analysis: Within the assay, amplification of reference gene primers was used to estimate how many nucleated cells each sample contained. To quantify the absolute abundance of each unique TCRbeta CDR3 rearrangement, sequence reads were collapsed and filtered. For each sample, productive Simpson clonality was calculated as the square root of Simpson's diversity index across productive rearrangements. In its TCRdb copy, this immuneACCESS table keeps in-frame sequences only and misses some clones. Where compared with another copy, unresolved V genes explain less than half of these, and the others have no known cause. V and J calls and clone size are copied from that table; D and trimming were computed from the DNA. This sample comprises around 350,000 clones, approximately 86% of them detected only once. Roughly 3.1% of the sample comes from the top ten.

Beyond this particular receptor, the publication reports: Clinical and demographic metadata were provided uncurated, with the amount varying by source and participant.

Each collaborating institution followed its own protocols to collect whole blood in K2EDTA tubes. For TCRbeta analysis, collaborator samples were shipped as frozen whole blood, as isolated PBMCs, or as DNA extracted from either sample type. The junction shows trimming of 5 bases on V and 2 bases on J, and the gene matches do not reach 6 bases of it. The CDR3 numbers 16 residues from cysteine through phenylalanine. The entry retains the CDR3 DNA only, 48 bases that are in frame from base 1. Taken from the germline V gene, the CDR1 and CDR2 loops are SNHLY and FYNNEI. The clonotype originates from a human donor in a cohort sampled during active COVID-19. Rearrangement joined TRBV2 to TRBJ1-5, with 10 bases aligning to TRBD1. What was sequenced was peripheral blood. The DNA sequence is as follows: TGTGCCAGCAGTCTCCGGACAGGGGGACGCAATCAGCCCCAGCATTTT. Its translation is CASSLRTGGRNQPQHF.